Listed here are 15 T cell receptor beta chains from one sample, sequenced in a study of blood T cell repertoires in COVID-19. Measured with immunoSEQ multiplex PCR; TCRdb has only the in-frame clones, and not every one. The sample has 150,000 to 200,000 clones, approximately 84% seen once. Sequenced input: peripheral blood. The receptors come from a woman aged 80 or older with acute or convalescent COVID-19.

This clone has a handful of counts. The chain couples TRBV18 to TRBJ1-2; D remains ambiguous. This CDR3 is 16 amino acids long. The germline gives CDR1 KGHSH, CDR2 LQKENI. Trimming took off 3 bases at V and 4 bases at J, with 18 bases between the two ends. The CDR3 nucleotides read TGTGCCAGCTCACCTACCCCCCGGTGGGAGAGCTATGGCTACACCTTC. Translating it yields CASSPTPRWESYGYTF.

This clone was counted a single time. The chain carries TRBV6-5 and TRBJ2-7, with 9 bases aligning to TRBD2. The CDR3 covers 15 residues. The germline V gene has CDR1 MNHEY and CDR2 SVGAGI. The J segment lost 5 bases and the V segment lost 5 bases, leaving 10 bases of the junction unmatched. The DNA for the CDR3 is TGTGCCAGCAGTCCCCCGGCGGGAGGGCCCGACGAGCAGTACTTC. Protein: CASSPPAGGPDEQYF.

This chain connects TRBV2 to TRBJ1-5; 9 bases line up with TRBD1. CDR1 SNHLY and CDR2 FYNNEI come from the germline V gene. The CDR3 runs to 16 residues. Trimming removed 5 bases from V and 2 bases from J; junction bases left unmatched: 7. CDR3 residues: CASSSTGGSGNQPQHF. The CDR3 nucleotides read TGTGCCAGCAGTTCGACAGGGGGGTCTGGCAATCAGCCCCAGCATTTT.

This chain joins TRBV19 and TRBJ2-7; TRBD1 agrees at 9 bases. Looked up from germline, CDR1 is LNHDA and CDR2 is SQIVND (reference sequence). With V trimmed by 6 bases and J by 2 bases, 8 bases remained unmatched. The CDR3 sequence is 15 residues long. CDR3 sequence reads: CASSDGQGSAYEQYF. Written as DNA, the CDR3 is TGTGCCAGTAGCGACGGACAGGGGTCGGCCTACGAGCAGTACTTC.

The chain combines TRBV19 with TRBJ1-1; possible D gene TRBD1, 5 bases. Looked up from germline, CDR1 is LNHDA and CDR2 is SQIVND (reference sequence). The CDR3 contains 15 residues. Trimming cost V 8 bases and J 0 bases, with 16 bases left between them. The CDR3 region has the DNA TGTGCCAGTGTGAAGGGGTGGGCTCTGAACACTGAAGCTTTCTTT. Its translation: CASVKGWALNTEAFF.

This clone has a single count. The J gene is TRBJ2-1, the V gene TRBV19; weak D call: TRBD1 (6 bases). There are 14 residues in the CDR3. Trimming cost V 7 bases and J 2 bases, with 12 bases left between them. Germline V lookup: CDR1 LNHDA, CDR2 SQIVND (reference sequence). CDR3 coding DNA: TGTGCCAGTACCTTCAGGGGCCCCTACAATGAGCAGTTCTTC. It yields the protein CASTFRGPYNEQFF.

The chain is built from TRBV6-5 and TRBJ1-1; maybe TRBD1 (6 bases). From germline, CDR1 is MNHEY and CDR2 SVGAGI. There are 12 residues in the CDR3. V lost 6 bases and J 7 bases, leaving 12 bases between the germline ends. CDR3 bases: TGTGCCAGCAGCAAGGGGGAAAATGAAGCTTTCTTT. Translated: CASSKGENEAFF.

CDR3 residues: CASSLRAGGMYEQFF. The CDR3 bases are TGTGCCAGCAGCTTACGAGCGGGAGGTATGTATGAGCAGTTCTTC. The chain uses TRBV7-2 and TRBJ2-1; 9 bases map to TRBD2. Germline CDR1 and CDR2: SGHTA and FQGNSA. Trimming took 2 bases from V and 8 from J; bases not matched to a gene: 7. The CDR3 has 15 amino acids. The complete variable domain, with remaining parts taken from reference TRBV7-2 and TRBJ2-1, reads GAGVSQSPSNKVTEKGKDVELRCDPISGHTALYWYRQSLGQGLEFLIYFQGNSAPDKSGLPSDRFSAERTGGSVSTLTIQRTQQEDSAVYLCASSLRAGGMYEQFFGPGTRLTVL.

CDR3 nucleotide sequence: TGTGCCAGCAGGGACCTGGGACAGGGGACAGATACGCAGTATTTT. Amino acid sequence: CASRDLGQGTDTQYF. This sequence joins TRBV2 and TRBJ2-3; TRBD1 aligns across 10 bases. V lost 6 bases, J lost 3 bases, and 6 bases stayed unmatched. Germline assignment: CDR1 SNHLY and CDR2 FYNNEI. The CDR3 is 15 residues long.

In its sample, this clone is medium-sized. The rearrangement links TRBV6-2 or TRBV6-3 to TRBJ1-2; D possibly corresponds to TRBD1 (5 bases). V was pared by 0 bases and J by 4 bases, with 18 bases between. Germline CDR1 and CDR2: MNHEY and SVGEGT. CDR3 length: 17 residues. The CDR3 loop reads CASSYSMMGRETYGYTF. The DNA for the CDR3 is TGTGCCAGCAGTTACTCGATGATGGGCAGGGAAACCTATGGCTACACCTTC.

V gene TRBV3-1 (or the pseudogene TRBV3-2) combines with J gene TRBJ2-7; D possibly corresponds to TRBD2 (5 bases). CDR1 and CDR2 from the germline V gene are LGHDT and YNNKEL (reference sequence). CDR3 length equals 14 residues. V was trimmed by 5 bases and J by 1 base, leaving 12 bases between them. Here the CDR3 reads CASSATGLSYEQYF. The CDR3 nucleotides read TGTGCCAGCAGCGCTACTGGACTGTCCTACGAGCAGTACTTC.

With respect to this clone: The sample carries other DNA sequences with the same CDR3. The chain uses TRBV6-5 and TRBJ1-6; 7 nucleotides agree with TRBD1. Germline V gene sequence: CDR1 MNHEY, CDR2 SVGAGI. The trim removed 5 bases at V and 8 bases at J, leaving 6 bases unmatched. The CDR3 spans 14 residues. CDR3 residues: CASSNRGRDSPLHF. The DNA of the CDR3 is TGTGCCAGCAGTAACAGGGGTCGGGATTCACCCCTCCACTTT.

The chain recombines TRBV15 with TRBJ1-1; D may be TRBD1 (6 bases). CDR1 and CDR2 (germline): LNHNV, YYDKDF (reference sequence). V dropped 5 bases and J dropped 4 bases, with 14 bases sitting between them. The CDR3 consists of 14 residues. CDR3 amino acids: CATSAGGGPTEAFF. The CDR3 DNA is TGTGCCACCAGCGCAGGCGGGGGGCCCACTGAAGCTTTCTTT.

The V gene is TRBV11-2, the J gene TRBJ2-3, with unresolved D. The CDR3 contains 14 residues. V dropped 1 base and J dropped 4 bases, with 9 bases sitting between them. Germline-derived CDR1 and CDR2 are SGHAT and FQNNGV. The CDR3 sequence: CASSLGSSADTQYF. The CDR3 bases are TGTGCCAGCAGCTTAGGGAGCAGCGCAGATACGCAGTATTTT.

This chain links TRBV6-4 with TRBJ1-2, with D perhaps TRBD1 (6 bases). The CDR3 runs to 13 residues. The V gene's germline CDR1 is MRHNA and CDR2 SNTAGT. The V end lost 6 bases, the J end lost 8 bases, and 16 bases lay between the germline ends. In nucleotides, the CDR3 is TGTGCCAGCAGCTCTCTTCAGGGGCCCGGCTACACCTTC. Translation: CASSSLQGPGYTF.